These T cell receptor beta chains were read from a single sample in a study of cytomegalovirus exposure and HLA in healthy donors. Sequencing used immunoSEQ multiplex PCR; TCRdb keeps in-frame clones, though not all of them. The table includes about 63,000 clones, approximately 88% detected once. Sequenced sample: PBMCs. Source of these receptors: a woman aged 18-29 years in good health and CMV-seronegative. CDR3s include the opening cysteine and the closing phenylalanine or tryptophan. The D gene is left open where the match is weak. Clone size is stated in some rows and not others, as once, few, many or a class when expanded.

>13|NA|TRBV4-1|TRBJ2-2|NA
TGCGCCAGCAGACATCCAACCACCGGGGAGCTGTTTTTT
CASRHPTTGELFF
>14|NA|TRBV10-2|TRBJ1-1|NA
TGCGCCAGTTTAGGGGGTCCTGGGAACACTGAAGCTTTCTTT
CASLGGPGNTEAFF
>15|NA|TRBV6-5|TRBJ1-1|TRBD1
TGTGCCAGCAGTTACACTAGGACAGGGGCCACTGAAGCTTTCTTT
CASSYTRTGATEAFF
>18|NA|TRBV12-5|TRBJ1-5|TRBD1
TGTGCTAGTGGTTTGTCCAGGGGGAGATCCCTCGGGAATCAGCCCCAGCATTTT
CASGLSRGRSLGNQPQHF
>16|NA|TRBV28|TRBJ2-7|NA
TGTGCCAGCAGTTTTCCTCTGACAGGTCGCACCTACGAGCAGTACTTC
CASSFPLTGRTYEQYF
>14|NA|TRBV7-2|TRBJ1-4|NA
TGTGCCAGCAGCGTAACAGGTTACGGTGAAAAACTGTTTTTT
CASSVTGYGEKLFF
>15|NA|TRBV7-2|TRBJ2-7|NA
TGTGCCAGCAGCTTAGCGCTCGGGGTCGGCGACGAGCAGTACTTC
CASSLALGVGDEQYF
>14|NA|TRBV29-1|TRBJ2-2|TRBD2
TGCAGCGTTGCGGGGGGGGGCCCCACCGGGGAGCTGTTTTTT
CSVAGGGPTGELFF
>16|NA|TRBV21-1|TRBJ2-1|NA
TGTGCCAGCAGCGATAGCGGGAGCGGTTCCTACAATGAGCAGTTCTTC
CASSDSGSGSYNEQFF
>13|NA|TRBV27|TRBJ2-7|NA
TGTGCCAGCAGTTTAGCGGGGCGCTACGAGCAGTACTTC
CASSLAGRYEQYF
>14|NA|TRBV28|TRBJ1-5|NA
TGTGCCAGCAGTTTCCGGGACTGGTCGGGGCCCCAGCATTTT
CASSFRDWSGPQHF
>14|NA|TRBV6-5|TRBJ2-7|NA
TGTGCCAGCAGCCGAGACAGGAAGAATTACGAGCAGTACTTC
CASSRDRKNYEQYF
>13|NA|TRBV7-2|TRBJ2-5|NA
TGTGCCAGCAGCTTATCCCTCCAAGAGACCCAGTACTTC
CASSLSLQETQYF
>13|once|TRBV9|TRBJ1-1|NA
TGTGCCAGCAGCCCGATCGGGGACACTGAAGCTTTCTTT
CASSPIGDTEAFF
>17|NA|TRBV18|TRBJ2-5|TRBD1
TGTGCCAGCTCACCAGGGGCAGGGGGCCGAACCCTAGAGACCCAGTACTTC
CASSPGAGGRTLETQYF
>17|NA|TRBV19|TRBJ2-1|TRBD2
TGTGCCAGTAGTGTCCGGGCTAGCGGGAGCTCCTACAATGAGCAGTTCTTC
CASSVRASGSSYNEQFF
>14|NA|TRBV5-1|TRBJ1-6|NA
TGCGCCAGCAGCTTGGGACAGGAAAATTCACCCCTCCACTTT
CASSLGQENSPLHF
>14|few|TRBV5-1|TRBJ1-1|TRBD1
TGCGCCAGCAGGAGGTCAGGGGGCGAGTATTCCGCTTTCTTT
CASRRSGGEYSAFF
>13|NA|TRBV2|TRBJ1-6|NA
TGTGCCAGCAGTGCATTTACAGTCATCACCCTCCACTTT
CASSAFTVITLHF
>12|NA|TRBV30|TRBJ1-1|NA
TGTGCCTGGAGTAAAAGAGTGACTGAAGCTTTCTTT
CAWSKRVTEAFF
>14|NA|TRBV5-1|TRBJ1-1|NA
TGCGCCAGCAGCTTGCCAGGGGAGAACACTGAAGCTTTCTTT
CASSLPGENTEAFF
>14|few|TRBV2|TRBJ2-1|NA
TGTGCCAGCAGTGAAGGAAAGACAGGCAATGAGCAGTTCTTC
CASSEGKTGNEQFF
>13|NA|TRBV11-2|TRBJ1-5|NA
TGTGCCAGCAGCTTAGATCGAGGTCAGCCCCAGCATTTT
CASSLDRGQPQHF
>15|NA|TRBV7-6|TRBJ1-6|NA
TGTGCCAGCAGCCCGGCCGGAGGGCAAAATTCACCCCTCCACTTT
CASSPAGGQNSPLHF
>14|NA|TRBV6-1|TRBJ2-7|TRBD1
TGTGCCAGCATGCGGGACAGGGGTCCCTACGAGCAGTACTTC
CASMRDRGPYEQYF
>13|NA|TRBV19|TRBJ2-7|NA
TGTGCCGTGGCGCCAGGGGATAGATACGAGCAGTACTTC
CAVAPGDRYEQYF
>15|NA|TRBV5-1|TRBJ1-5|TRBD1
TGCGCCAGCAGCTTGATTCCAGGGGGGCATCAGCCCCAGCATTTT
CASSLIPGGHQPQHF
>14|medium-sized|TRBV6-4|TRBJ2-2|NA
TGTGCCAGCAGTGACTCCAGGGACACCGGGGAGCTGTTTTTT
CASSDSRDTGELFF
>14|NA|TRBV11-2|TRBJ2-2|NA
TGTGCCAGCAGCTTTAATAGTTTCACCGGGGAGCTGTTTTTT
CASSFNSFTGELFF
>13|NA|TRBV5-8|TRBJ2-1|NA
TGTGCCAGCAGCTTGAGGCTAGTTCCCGAGCAGTTCTTC
CASSLRLVPEQFF
>14|few|TRBV19|TRBJ2-7|TRBD2
TGTGCCAGTAGGAGGACTAGCGGGAGCTACGAGCAGTACTTC
CASRRTSGSYEQYF
>15|NA|TRBV5-5|TRBJ1-5|TRBD1
TGTGCCAGCAGCTTGGAAAGGACAGGGAATCAGCCCCAGCATTTT
CASSLERTGNQPQHF
>16|NA|TRBV6-5|TRBJ2-7|TRBD2
TGTGCCAGCAGTTACATCCGGACTAGCGGGAGTTACGAGCAGTACTTC
CASSYIRTSGSYEQYF
>15|NA|TRBV5-6|TRBJ1-5|NA
TGTGCCAGCCCCGAGGAAAAGGGAGGCCATCAGCCCCAGCATTTT
CASPEEKGGHQPQHF
>18|NA|TRBV5-1|TRBJ2-1|TRBD2
TGCGCCAGCAGCCCGGGGACTAGCGGGGCAAGCTCCTACAATGAGCAGTTCTTC
CASSPGTSGASSYNEQFF
>17|NA|TRBV2|TRBJ1-4|NA
TGTGCCAGCAGTGACGGTCGTTACAGGATAACTAATGAAAAACTGTTTTTT
CASSDGRYRITNEKLFF
>14|NA|TRBV5-1|TRBJ2-7|NA
TGCGCCAGCAGCTTGGGGGCCAGGGGCTACGAGCAGTACTTC
CASSLGARGYEQYF
>14|NA|TRBV6-6|TRBJ2-3|TRBD1
TGTGCCAGCAGTAGGGCAGGGGGCCCAGATACGCAGTATTTT
CASSRAGGPDTQYF
>14|few|TRBV6-5|TRBJ2-7|NA
TGTGCCAGCAGCCGGACTCGTAATCCCGGGGAGCAGTACTTC
CASSRTRNPGEQYF
>14|NA|TRBV30|TRBJ1-5|NA
TGTGCCTGGAGGGCAGGGTGGAGCAATCAGCCCCAGCATTTT
CAWRAGWSNQPQHF
>16|NA|TRBV19|TRBJ2-1|TRBD1
TGTGCCAGTAGTATAGTTCCGGGACAGGGTGGGAATGAGCAGTTCTTC
CASSIVPGQGGNEQFF
>16|NA|TRBV10-3|TRBJ1-1|NA
TGTGCCATCAGTGAGTTAAAGACAGCCATGAACACTGAAGCTTTCTTT
CAISELKTAMNTEAFF
>13|NA|TRBV6-1|TRBJ2-7|TRBD1
TGTGCCAGCAGGCCGGGACAGAACTACGAGCAGTACTTC
CASRPGQNYEQYF
>15|once|TRBV18|TRBJ2-1|NA
TGTGCCAGCTCACCACCGGTGCAGGGTAACAATGAGCAGTTCTTC
CASSPPVQGNNEQFF